This is a list of T cell receptor beta chains from one sample in a study of OX40 agonist ivuxolimab in advanced cancers. Using immunoSEQ multiplex PCR, the repertoire was profiled, and TCRdb retains in-frame clones only, with some absent. The data hold about 84,000 clones, with 94% observed a single time. This material consisted of CD4+ or CD8+ T cells sorted from blood, taken in a trial of the OX40 agonist ivuxolimab. The receptor source for this set is an adult with an advanced solid tumor such as melanoma, head and neck, liver or kidney cancer. Both conserved end residues are part of each CDR3. The D gene is left open where the match is weak. Not all rows give a size; the values are once, few, many and, for expanded clones, a class.

j_call: TRBJ1-2
clone_size: NA
d_call: NA
v_call: TRBV12-5
cdr3_aa: CASAPSGNYGYTF
cdr3_nt: TGTGCTAGTGCCCCCTCGGGCAACTATGGCTACACCTTC

j_call: TRBJ2-2
clone_size: NA
d_call: TRBD1
v_call: TRBV27
cdr3_aa: CASSFGTGNTGELFF
cdr3_nt: TGTGCCAGCAGTTTCGGGACAGGGAACACCGGGGAGCTGTTTTTT

j_call: TRBJ1-2
clone_size: NA
d_call: TRBD1
v_call: TRBV5-5
cdr3_aa: CASSRGQNANYGYTF
cdr3_nt: TGTGCCAGCAGTCGGGGACAGAACGCTAACTATGGCTACACCTTC

j_call: TRBJ2-2
clone_size: NA
d_call: NA
v_call: TRBV11-2
cdr3_aa: CASSSPLKTRPNTGELFF
cdr3_nt: TGTGCCAGCAGCTCCCCCCTGAAGACGAGACCAAACACCGGGGAGCTGTTTTTT

j_call: TRBJ1-1
clone_size: NA
d_call: NA
v_call: TRBV27
cdr3_aa: CASSSLIPGPVYEAFF
cdr3_nt: TGTGCCAGCAGTTCTTTAATCCCGGGACCCGTTTATGAAGCTTTCTTT

j_call: TRBJ1-4
clone_size: NA
d_call: NA
v_call: TRBV7-9
cdr3_aa: CASSLRTGNEKLFF
cdr3_nt: TGTGCCAGCAGCTTAAGGACTGGTAATGAAAAACTGTTTTTT

j_call: TRBJ2-2
clone_size: NA
d_call: NA
v_call: TRBV6-5
cdr3_aa: CASSYGGSGELFF
cdr3_nt: TGTGCCAGCAGTTACGGGGGGAGCGGGGAGCTGTTTTTT

j_call: TRBJ1-1
clone_size: NA
d_call: NA
v_call: TRBV6-5
cdr3_aa: CASSYTRGTTEAFF
cdr3_nt: TGTGCCAGCAGTTACACGAGGGGTACCACTGAAGCTTTCTTT

j_call: TRBJ2-2
clone_size: NA
d_call: TRBD2
v_call: TRBV5-1
cdr3_aa: CASSWPGLADFVANTGELFF
cdr3_nt: TGCGCCAGCAGCTGGCCGGGACTAGCGGACTTTGTTGCGAACACCGGGGAGCTGTTTTTT

j_call: TRBJ1-2
clone_size: NA
d_call: NA
v_call: TRBV11-1
cdr3_aa: CASSLVPGDGTGGYTF
cdr3_nt: TGTGCCAGCAGCTTGGTCCCCGGGGACGGAACGGGCGGCTACACCTTC

j_call: TRBJ2-5
clone_size: NA
d_call: TRBD2
v_call: TRBV10-3
cdr3_aa: CAISVAGGRETQYF
cdr3_nt: TGTGCCATCAGTGTAGCCGGGGGGAGAGAGACCCAGTACTTC

j_call: TRBJ2-5
clone_size: NA
d_call: NA
v_call: TRBV7-9
cdr3_aa: CASSLGESGGWIWETQYF
cdr3_nt: TGTGCCAGCAGCTTAGGAGAATCGGGGGGCTGGATATGGGAGACCCAGTACTTC

j_call: TRBJ2-7
clone_size: NA
d_call: TRBD1
v_call: TRBV19
cdr3_aa: CASSPGTAYEQYF
cdr3_nt: TGTGCCAGTAGCCCCGGGACAGCCTACGAGCAGTACTTC

j_call: TRBJ2-7
clone_size: NA
d_call: TRBD1
v_call: TRBV6-1
cdr3_aa: CASSEAKSGQFYEQYF
cdr3_nt: TGTGCCAGCAGTGAAGCGAAGTCGGGACAGTTCTACGAGCAGTACTTC

j_call: TRBJ1-1
clone_size: NA
d_call: NA
v_call: TRBV19
cdr3_aa: CASNLGTEAFF
cdr3_nt: TGTGCCAGTAACCTGGGCACTGAAGCTTTCTTT

j_call: TRBJ1-2
clone_size: NA
d_call: NA
v_call: TRBV6-5
cdr3_aa: CASSPRPVNYGYTF
cdr3_nt: TGTGCCAGCAGTCCCAGACCGGTTAACTATGGCTACACCTTC

j_call: TRBJ2-2
clone_size: once
d_call: NA
v_call: TRBV13
cdr3_aa: CASSLGLPGELFF
cdr3_nt: TGTGCCAGCAGCTTAGGCCTACCCGGGGAGCTGTTTTTT

j_call: TRBJ2-5
clone_size: NA
d_call: NA
v_call: TRBV6-5
cdr3_aa: CASRHRGGKTQYF
cdr3_nt: TGTGCCAGCAGACACAGGGGGGGAAAGACCCAGTACTTC